The rows below give T cell receptor beta chains drawn from one sample of a study of T-cell memory formation after mild COVID-19. Each CDR3 protein gets one entry after TCRdb re-called the 5' RACE reads with MiXCR. The profile covers approximately 350,000 distinct CDR3 sequences, with approximately 15% appearing a single time and 20% to 25% taken by the ten largest. Sequenced material: PBMCs or a T cell subset sorted from them (not recorded which). The receptor set was obtained from a man aged 18 to 29 who had mild COVID-19 (a few samples of this study predate the infection). Cell type and time point are not known. CDR3s include the opening cysteine and the closing phenylalanine or tryptophan. Fields, in order: D gene, J gene, clone size, V gene, CDR3 DNA, CDR3 protein. The D gene is left open where the match is weak. Size values are once, few and many counts, or a class for expanded clones, and some rows have none.

TRBD2 | TRBJ2-3 | many | TRBV7-2 | TGTGCCAGCAGCGAAGAGCCCCCCACTAGCGGGGGGAACACAGATACGCAGTATTTT | CASSEEPPTSGGNTDTQYF
. | TRBJ2-1 | . | TRBV5-1 | TGCGCCAGCAGCACCGGACTACCACCCTACAATGAGCAGTTCTTC | CASSTGLPPYNEQFF
. | TRBJ1-5 | few | TRBV5-6 | TGTGCCAGCAGTTGGGCCGGCGGTCAGCCCCAGCATTTT | CASSWAGGQPQHF
TRBD1 | TRBJ1-3 | few | TRBV11-2 | TGTGCCAGCAGGTGGACAGGGGAGGCTGGAAACACCATATATTTT | CASRWTGEAGNTIYF
. | TRBJ1-1 | . | TRBV27 | TGTGCCAGCAGGCCTCAGAGCCAGGTGAACACTGAAGCTTTCTTT | CASRPQSQVNTEAFF
. | TRBJ2-7 | many | TRBV7-2 | TGTGCCAGCAGCCCGGGGGCCACGTCCTACGAGCAGTACTTC | CASSPGATSYEQYF
. | TRBJ2-5 | few | TRBV4-2 | TGTGCCAGCAGCCAGCCCCCGGGGGGCAGTGGGGAGACCCAGTACTTC | CASSQPPGGSGETQYF
. | TRBJ1-5 | . | TRBV20-1 | TGCAGTGCTAGCCTCACCGGCAGAGCACTAAATCAGCCCCAGCATTTT | CSASLTGRALNQPQHF
. | TRBJ2-6 | many | TRBV7-3 | TGTGCCAGCAGCTTATTCCTCGGGACCGCTGGGGCCAACGTCCTGACTTTC | CASSLFLGTAGANVLTF
TRBD1 | TRBJ1-5 | . | TRBV20-1 | TGCAGTGCTAGGGACAGGGCTGGCCTCAATCAGCCCCAGCATTTT | CSARDRAGLNQPQHF
. | TRBJ1-6 | once | TRBV12-3/TRBV12-4 | TGTGCCAGCAGTTTAAGTAGGTCCCTCCACTTT | CASSLSRSLHF
. | TRBJ1-2 | . | TRBV5-1 | TGCGCCAGCAGCTTGGACCAGTACTATGGCTACACCTTC | CASSLDQYYGYTF
TRBD2 | TRBJ2-3 | many | TRBV12-3/TRBV12-4 | TGTGCCAGCAGTTTAGGACTAGCGGTAGATACGCAGTATTTT | CASSLGLAVDTQYF
. | TRBJ2-2 | . | TRBV4-3 | TGCGCCAGCAGCCAAGAAAGGGTAGGCCGTATCAACACCGGGGAGCTGTTTTTT | CASSQERVGRINTGELFF
. | TRBJ2-6 | . | TRBV5-1 | TGCGCCAGCAGCTTGGTTACAGGTTTCTCTGGGGCCAACGTCCTGACTTTC | CASSLVTGFSGANVLTF
. | TRBJ2-1 | few | TRBV7-2 | TGTGCCAGCAGCCTCTACAGGGAGCACGAGCAGTTCTTC | CASSLYREHEQFF
. | TRBJ2-4 | few | TRBV5-1 | TGCGCCAGCAGCTTGGGCCAGAACTTAGCCAAAAACATTCAGTACTTC | CASSLGQNLAKNIQYF
TRBD2 | TRBJ2-3 | many | TRBV5-1 | TGCGCCAGCAGCTTGGCTCCTACTAGCGGGGGGGCAGATACGCAGTATTTT | CASSLAPTSGGADTQYF
TRBD2 | TRBJ2-6 | few | TRBV12-3/TRBV12-4 | TGTGCCAACGGGAGGGCTGGGGCCAACGTCCTGACTTTC | CANGRAGANVLTF
. | TRBJ2-3 | . | TRBV12-3/TRBV12-4 | TGTGCCAGCCTCCCTTTGGGGGGCACAGATACGCAGTATTTT | CASLPLGGTDTQYF
. | TRBJ1-1 | few | TRBV7-2 | TGTGCCAGCAGCTTAGGGGGTACGAACACTGAAGCTTTCTTT | CASSLGGTNTEAFF
TRBD1 | TRBJ2-5 | . | TRBV19 | TGTGCCACCTCGACAGGGCAGGAGACCCAGTACTTC | CATSTGQETQYF
. | TRBJ1-1 | few | TRBV12-3/TRBV12-4 | TGTGCCAGCAGTTTCTTAGGGGCTGAAGCTTTCTTT | CASSFLGAEAFF
TRBD1 | TRBJ1-5 | many | TRBV6-6 | TGTGCCAGCAGTTACTCGGACAGGGCCCAGCCCCAGCATTTT | CASSYSDRAQPQHF
. | TRBJ1-1 | few | TRBV29-1 | TGCAGCGTACCCACGGGCCTTCCAATGAACACTGAAGCTTTCTTT | CSVPTGLPMNTEAFF